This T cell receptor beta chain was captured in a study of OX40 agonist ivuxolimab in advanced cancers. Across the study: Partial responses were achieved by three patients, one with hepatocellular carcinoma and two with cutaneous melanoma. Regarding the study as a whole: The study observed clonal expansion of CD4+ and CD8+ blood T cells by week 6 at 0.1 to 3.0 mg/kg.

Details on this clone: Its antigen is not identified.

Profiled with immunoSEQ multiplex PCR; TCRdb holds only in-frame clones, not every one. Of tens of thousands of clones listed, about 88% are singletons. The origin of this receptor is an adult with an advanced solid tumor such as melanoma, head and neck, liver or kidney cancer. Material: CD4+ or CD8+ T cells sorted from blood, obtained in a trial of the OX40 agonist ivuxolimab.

The CDR3 nucleotides read TGTGCCAGCAGCTCGGGACTAGGTTCAGATACGCAGTATTTT. Translation: CASSSGLGSDTQYF. The J gene is TRBJ2-3, the V gene TRBV7-3, with TRBD2 matching 8 bases. The CDR3 is 14 amino acids. Germline CDR1 is SGHTA and CDR2 is FQGTGA. The V segment lost 4 bases and the J segment 4 bases; nucleotides outside the gene matches: 4.